This T cell receptor beta chain was observed in a study of T cells in narcolepsy (dated by TCRdb to the late 2010s). Regarding the study in general: The study enrolled patients with narcolepsy type 1 or type 2 (NT1, NT2) together with healthy control donors. The study sought autoreactive T cells targeting hypocretin neuron self-antigens (hypocretin, TRIB2) in narcolepsy patients, using TCR Vbeta sequencing to track clonotypes in blood and CSF.

The full study reports these points: HCRT-specific and TRIB2-specific autoreactive clonotypes were highlighted in plots that compared CD4+ T cell clonotypes in CSF versus blood from the same patient. Autoreactive clonotypes were reported to be detected serially in the blood of the same patients and of different patients, but not in the blood of healthy controls. Numbers of sequenced blood memory CD4+ clonotypes were comparable, averaging about 40,000 in patients and some 33,000 in controls. Some blood memory CD4+ repertoires from patients and controls contained no sequences matching autoreactive T cell clones.

For CDR1 and CDR2, the germline V gene lists SGHRS and YFSETQ. The junction shows trimming of 5 bases on V and 0 bases on J, and the gene matches do not reach 11 bases of it. Reading from cysteine to phenylalanine, the CDR3 counts 17 amino acids. Only the CDR3 DNA is retained, 51 bases long and in frame from the first base. For TCR Vbeta sequencing, memory CD4+ T cells were sorted ex vivo from the peripheral blood of narcolepsy patients and healthy controls. Libraries were made using the immunoSEQ multiplex PCR assay. This immuneACCESS table, as held by TCRdb, lists in-frame sequences with V and J called but not all clones. Of the missing ones, under half trace to an unresolved V gene in checked studies; the others have no known cause. This sample has about 31,000 clones in its table, and just under 80% of those were observed once. The leading ten clones occupy about 1.3% of the sample. With regard to this clone: Its antigen is unknown. The record has no base qualities; no much larger clone is one base away.

The TCR was taken from a human donor with narcolepsy. Recombination joined TRBV5-1 with TRBJ2-1; 7 of the junction bases match TRBD1. The source material was CD45RA- memory CD4+ T cells from PBMCs. The cell subset or site label, read with the paper, signifies: memory T cells sorted ex vivo from peripheral blood. The CDR3: CASRSDRAASSYNEQFF. The DNA is TGCGCCAGCAGAAGTGACAGGGCCGCGAGCTCCTACAATGAGCAGTTCTTC.